Each of the 10 T cell receptor beta chains below was sequenced from the same sample in a study of technical replicates of blood from a handful of donors. Method: immunoSEQ multiplex PCR; TCRdb's copy keeps in-frame clones and lacks some. The data show approximately 16,000 clones, roughly 89% seen once. The specimen sequenced was PBMCs. Receptor source: a human donor in good health.

The DNA of the CDR3 is TGTGCCAGCAGCCAAGATGGGTCTAGCGGGAGCAGTGAGCAGTTCTTC. Translated: CASSQDGSSGSSEQFF. The chain carries TRBV4-2 and TRBJ2-1, with TRBD2 matching over 10 bases. Germline CDR1 LGHNA, CDR2 YNFKEQ. CDR3 length: 16 amino acids. Trimming cost V 0 bases and J 9 bases; bases outside gene matches: 8.

CDR3 DNA sequence: TGTGCCAGCGGACTAGCGGGAGCCCAAGAGACCCAGTACTTC. This encodes CASGLAGAQETQYF. The chain is built from TRBV10-3 and TRBJ2-5; 13 bases fit TRBD2. Germline V gene data show CDR1 as ENHRY and CDR2 as SYGVKD. The V segment lost 10 bases and the J segment 1 base; nucleotides outside the gene matches: 3. The CDR3 spans 14 residues.

This chain connects TRBV6-5 to TRBJ1-1; 8 nucleotides align to TRBD1. The V segment lost 5 bases and the J segment 4 bases; nucleotides outside the gene matches: 9. Germline values: CDR1 MNHEY, CDR2 SVGAGI. The CDR3 is 15 residues long. The CDR3 sequence is CASSAGQGISTEAFF. The CDR3 nucleotides read TGTGCCAGCAGTGCTGGACAGGGCATCAGCACTGAAGCTTTCTTT.

The rearrangement links TRBV7-9 to TRBJ1-1; D remains ambiguous. The CDR3 is 12 amino acids. Trimming removed 8 bases from V and 1 base from J, with 8 bases in between. Germline CDR1 SEHNR, CDR2 FQNEAQ (reference sequence). The CDR3 here is CASGRGNTEAFF. In DNA, the CDR3 is TGTGCCAGCGGACGGGGGAACACTGAAGCTTTCTTT.

The chain combines TRBV5-1 with TRBJ2-2, with 10 positions matching TRBD2. V shed 4 bases and J 1 base; nucleotides not matched to a gene: 4. CDR3 length equals 16 residues. Germline lookup yields CDR1 SGHRS and CDR2 YFSETQ. CDR3 DNA: TGCGCCAGCAGCCCGGGACTAGCGATGAACACCGGGGAGCTGTTTTTT. Translating gives CASSPGLAMNTGELFF.

The chain has TRBV21-1 and TRBJ1-5; TRBD1, the D gene given by the table, was not confirmed from the DNA. TRBV21-1 is a pseudogene locus. The CDR3 is made up of 17 amino acids. The CDR3 nucleotides read TGTGCCAGCAGCAAGACAGGGGCTGGGCATCGCAATCAGCCCCAGCATTTT. Amino acid sequence: CASSKTGAGHRNQPQHF.

The rearrangement links TRBV7-3 to TRBJ2-5; D is uncertain. Germline CDR1 SGHTA, CDR2 FQGTGA. CDR3 length equals 13 residues. V lost 5 bases to trimming and J lost 0 bases, with 7 bases between them. CDR3 bases: TGTGCCAGCAGCCAACATAACCAAGAGACCCAGTACTTC. This sequence encodes CASSQHNQETQYF.

The chain joins TRBV6-5 to TRBJ1-3; D is unclear. The CDR3 covers 16 residues. Trimming left V 0 bases short and J 1 base short, with 10 bases between. CDR1 and CDR2 from the germline V gene are MNHEY and SVGAGI. CDR3 nucleotides: TGTGCCAGCAGTTACTCGATATCAGGATCTGGAAACACCATATATTTT. Encoded protein: CASSYSISGSGNTIYF.

This rearrangement joins TRBV14 to TRBJ1-1, with 10 bases fitting TRBD1. Trimming at V came to 4 bases and at J to 0 bases, leaving 5 bases not matched to a gene. The CDR3 covers 16 residues. Germline V gene data show CDR1 as SGHDN and CDR2 as FVKESK. The CDR3 region has the DNA TGTGCCAGCAGCCCGCGACAGGGGGCAATGAACACTGAAGCTTTCTTT. This encodes CASSPRQGAMNTEAFF.

The chain has TRBV6-1 and TRBJ1-2; 8 nucleotides agree with TRBD1. Germline V gives CDR1 MNHNS, CDR2 SASEGT. Trimming at V came to 6 bases and at J to 2 bases, leaving 8 bases not matched to a gene. The CDR3 consists of 15 residues. Here the CDR3 reads CASRLGQGGNYGYTF. The CDR3 region has the DNA TGTGCCAGCAGACTAGGACAGGGAGGAAACTATGGCTACACCTTC.